Following are 16 T cell receptor beta chains from one sample sequenced in a study of blood T cell repertoires in COVID-19. Here immunoSEQ multiplex PCR was the method, and the copy in TCRdb shows in-frame clones only, minus some. The sample shows 260,000 or so clones, more than 70% of them seen only once. Sequenced input: peripheral blood. The receptors shown here come from a man older than 75 with acute or convalescent COVID-19.

V and J are TRBV15 and TRBJ1-1; 7 nucleotides match TRBD1. Unmatched junction bases numbered 8, after V lost 1 base and J lost 6 bases. The CDR3 has 15 amino acids. CDR1 and CDR2 (germline): LNHNV, YYDKDF (reference sequence). The CDR3 bases are TGTGCCACCAGCAGAGGAAACAGGGGAGTCGCTGAAGCTTTCTTT. Protein product: CATSRGNRGVAEAFF.

This clone was counted once. The V and J genes are TRBV29-1 and TRBJ2-1; 13 bases fit TRBD2. V was clipped by 7 bases and J by 14 bases; unmatched bases: 8. The germline gives CDR1 SQVTM, CDR2 ANQGSEA. This CDR3 has 12 amino acids. The CDR3 DNA is TGCAGCGGGGGACTAGCGGGGAGAGAAGAGTTCTTC. This translates into CSGGLAGREEFF.

This rearrangement joins TRBV15 to TRBJ2-3; TRBD2 matches at 7 bases. V shed 0 bases and J 4 bases; nucleotides not matched to a gene: 4. Looked up from germline, CDR1 is LNHNV and CDR2 is YYDKDF (reference sequence). The CDR3 length is 15 residues. This CDR3 is CATSRDWGGADTQYF. As DNA, the CDR3 is TGTGCCACCAGCAGAGATTGGGGGGGGGCAGATACGCAGTATTTT.

The V call is TRBV25-1, the J call TRBJ2-6; tentative D call: TRBD1 (5 bases). The CDR3 covers 13 residues. CDR1 is MGHDK and CDR2 is SYGVNS in the germline V gene. Trimming cost V 3 bases and J 15 bases, with 15 bases left between them. The CDR3 is CASSDVTQGDLTF. DNA of the CDR3: TGTGCCAGCAGTGATGTGACGCAGGGTGACCTGACTTTC.

This clone appeared a single time. The gene calls are TRBV7-9 and TRBJ2-7; D might be TRBD1 (5 bases). The V gene's germline CDR1 is SEHNR and CDR2 FQNEAQ (reference sequence). Trimming removed 7 bases at V and 5 bases at J, with 15 bases between. The CDR3 totals 13 residues. The chain's CDR3 is CASTQSGNHEQYF. In DNA, the CDR3 is TGTGCCAGCACCCAGTCAGGGAACCACGAGCAGTACTTC.

This clone was recorded only once. The chain employs TRBV27 and TRBJ1-1, with unresolved D. V lost 1 base, J lost 3 bases, and 9 bases lay in between. This CDR3 is 14 amino acids long. Per the germline V gene, CDR1 is MNHEY and CDR2 is SMNVEV (reference sequence). CDR3 in DNA: TGTGCCAGCAGTTTATTTTCGGGATACACTGAAGCTTTCTTT. Its protein is CASSLFSGYTEAFF.

The chain recombines TRBV3-1 (or the pseudogene TRBV3-2) with TRBJ1-3; no clear D. The CDR3 is 14 residues long. Trimming took off 1 base at V and 4 bases at J, with 8 bases between the two ends. Germline lookup yields CDR1 LGHDT and CDR2 YNNKEL (reference sequence). The CDR3 coding sequence is TGTGCCAGCAGCCAAGGAGGGTTCGGAAACACCATATATTTT. It is translated as CASSQGGFGNTIYF.

The chain joins TRBV27 to TRBJ1-1; TRBD1 might be the D (6 bases). Trimming took 5 bases from V and 2 from J, leaving 15 bases between them. The CDR3 runs to 15 residues. Germline values: CDR1 MNHEY, CDR2 SMNVEV (reference sequence). In nucleotides, the CDR3 is TGTGCCAGCAGTCTAATACAGGGTAGAAACACTGAAGCTTTCTTT. This encodes CASSLIQGRNTEAFF.

The chain's CDR3 is CASRFTGSNTEAFF. The CDR3 DNA reads TGTGCCAGCAGGTTCACAGGGTCGAACACTGAAGCTTTCTTT. V usage is TRBV7-2 and J usage is TRBJ1-1; maybe TRBD1 (6 bases). Trimming cost V 6 bases and J 1 base, with 12 bases left between them. Germline CDR1 SGHTA, CDR2 FQGNSA. The CDR3 totals 14 residues.

The V call is TRBV3-1 (or the pseudogene TRBV3-2), the J call TRBJ2-5; no clear D gene. Per the germline V gene, CDR1 is LGHDT and CDR2 is YNNKEL (reference sequence). This CDR3 has 14 residues. Trimming stripped 1 base from V and 1 base from J, with 7 bases between. In nucleotides, the CDR3 is TGTGCCAGCAGCCAAGGTGGCAGCCAAGAGACCCAGTACTTC. Its protein product is CASSQGGSQETQYF.

This clone was seen only once. The V and J genes are TRBV5-8 and TRBJ2-5; a possible D gene is TRBD1 (6 bases). V dropped 6 bases and J dropped 6 bases, with 21 bases sitting between them. CDR3 length: 15 residues. Germline lookup yields CDR1 SGHTS and CDR2 YDEGEE. DNA of the CDR3: TGTGCCAGCATCCTGGGACAATCCCGAAGCAAGACCCAGTACTTC. Residues: CASILGQSRSKTQYF.

V and J are TRBV6-5 and TRBJ2-2; D perhaps matches TRBD2 (6 bases). V was shortened by 2 bases and J by 15 bases, with 13 bases between the two germline ends. Germline V gene lookup returns CDR1 MNHEY and CDR2 SVGAGI. The CDR3 covers 12 residues. The CDR3 DNA reads as TGTGCCAGCAGTTACAGTCCGGGAGTGGTGTTTTTT. It yields the protein CASSYSPGVVFF.

The chain joins TRBV28 to TRBJ1-2, with TRBD1 matching over 7 bases. Germline CDR1 MDHEN, CDR2 SYDVKM. The CDR3 loop spans 14 amino acids. With 8 bases clipped from V and 0 bases from J, the junction kept 6 bases outside the gene matches. The DNA for the CDR3 is TGTGCCAGCTCACCAGGGGGGCCTAACTATGGCTACACCTTC. Its translation: CASSPGGPNYGYTF.

The V call is TRBV19, the J call TRBJ1-5, with 9 bases matching TRBD1. The CDR3 consists of 15 residues. The germline gives CDR1 LNHDA, CDR2 SQIVND (reference sequence). Trimming at V came to 5 bases and at J to 4 bases, leaving 6 bases not matched to a gene. The CDR3, as DNA: TGTGCCAGTAGTGAAAGGACAGGGGAGAATCAGCCCCAGCATTTT. It translates to CASSERTGENQPQHF.

J is TRBJ2-7 and V is TRBV18; TRBD2 agrees at 8 bases. Trimming took 5 bases from V and 2 from J; bases not matched to a gene: 8. The V gene's germline CDR1 is KGHSH and CDR2 LQKENI. The CDR3 loop spans 15 amino acids. CDR3 sequence: CASSSTGGPTYEQYF. In DNA, the CDR3 is TGTGCCAGCTCATCGACGGGAGGGCCAACCTACGAGCAGTACTTC.

This chain uses TRBV9 with TRBJ1-2, with 8 bases lining up with TRBD1. The CDR3 is made up of 17 amino acids. The germline gives CDR1 SGDLS, CDR2 YYNGEE. V shed 0 bases and J 5 bases; nucleotides not matched to a gene: 12. The CDR3 protein is CASSVESRAGGVYGYTF. CDR3 DNA sequence: TGTGCCAGCAGCGTAGAATCCCGGGCAGGGGGCGTGTATGGCTACACCTTC.